A single sample gave rise to the 19 T cell receptor beta chains below, sequenced in a study of Ad26.COV2.S vaccination and SARS-CoV-2 variants (TCRdb year 2021). This specimen's treatment or condition label, per the study, means: roughly 19 received Ad26.COV2.S at low or high dose, single or two shots; 5 received placebo; per-sample allocation not given. For vaccine and placebo recipients, the sequenced repertoires came from samples collected on day 63 after the first injection. The library was produced with the immunoSEQ multiplex PCR assay. This immuneACCESS table, as held by TCRdb, lists in-frame sequences with V and J called but not all clones. Of the missing ones, under half trace to an unresolved V gene in checked studies; the others have no known cause. This sample comprises over 400,000 clones, approximately 92% of them detected only once. The ten largest clones represent approximately 1.6% of the sample.

The sample in question was peripheral blood, obtained in a trial of Ad26.COV2.S vaccine versus placebo. Source of these receptors: a person aged 18-65 years who received the Ad26.COV2.S COVID-19 vaccine or a placebo.

J is TRBJ2-7 and V is TRBV6-2 or TRBV6-3, with a weak D call TRBD2 (5 bases). V was clipped by 3 bases and J by 3 bases, with 27 bases between them. The germline V gene encodes CDR1 MNHEY and CDR2 SVGEGT. The CDR3 length is 19 residues. The CDR3 DNA reads TGTGCCAGCAGTTATCCCTCCCTCGGCGCGGGCGGAGATTTCTACGAGCAGTACTTC. It encodes CASSYPSLGAGGDFYEQYF.

The V call is TRBV19, the J call TRBJ2-1; 9 positions agree with TRBD2. The germline V gene encodes CDR1 LNHDA and CDR2 SQIVND (reference sequence). The V segment lost 3 bases and the J segment 8 bases; nucleotides outside the gene matches: 14. CDR3 length: 17 residues. CDR3 sequence (DNA): TGTGCCAGTAGTATTGGGGTAGCGGGGGCCCGGGCTTATGAGCAGTTCTTC. Encoded protein: CASSIGVAGARAYEQFF.

The chain carries TRBV7-8 and TRBJ2-1; TRBD1 aligns across 7 bases. CDR3 length: 15 residues. The germline V gene has CDR1 SGHVS and CDR2 FQNEAQ. J was trimmed by 2 bases and V by 4 bases; bases with no gene match: 5. The CDR3 loop reads CASSSNRGPYNEQFF. The CDR3 DNA reads as TGTGCCAGCAGCTCGAACAGGGGACCCTACAATGAGCAGTTCTTC.

The sample holds a few counts of this clone. CDR3 loop: CASSPSGDGGYGYTF. The CDR3 DNA is TGTGCCAGCAGCCCCTCCGGGGACGGAGGCTATGGCTACACCTTC. The chain employs TRBV9 and TRBJ1-2, with TRBD1 as a possible D gene (5 bases). The CDR3 loop spans 15 amino acids. Germline V CDR1 and CDR2: SGDLS, YYNGEE. Trimming removed 4 bases from V and 4 bases from J, with 17 bases in between.

This chain uses TRBV10-3 with TRBJ2-2; 8 bases match TRBD1. The CDR3 is 14 amino acids. From germline, CDR1 is ENHRY and CDR2 SYGVKD. With 3 bases clipped from V and 8 bases from J, the junction kept 5 bases outside the gene matches. This CDR3 reads CAISDSGGSGELFF. The CDR3 DNA is TGTGCCATCAGTGACTCAGGGGGCTCGGGGGAGCTGTTTTTT.

The chain joins TRBV7-2 to TRBJ2-5; D is tentatively TRBD1 or TRBD2 (6 bases each). The CDR3 contains 18 residues. Per germline, CDR1 SGHTA and CDR2 FQGNSA. With 1 base removed from V and 4 bases from J, the gap between germline ends came to 22 bases. The CDR3 spells CASSLVSSGGRFRETQYF. CDR3 nucleotide sequence: TGTGCCAGCAGCTTAGTCTCTTCTGGGGGGCGGTTTCGAGAGACCCAGTACTTC.

This chain uses TRBV11-2 with TRBJ2-1; possibly TRBD2 for D (6 bases). Germline CDR1 is SGHAT and CDR2 is FQNNGV. Trimming shortened V by 1 base and J by 0 bases, and 10 bases separated the two germline ends. The CDR3 length is 16 residues. CDR3 in amino acids: CASSLVRGSSYNEQFF. DNA for the CDR3: TGTGCCAGCAGCTTAGTTCGGGGGAGCTCCTACAATGAGCAGTTCTTC.

The chain recombines TRBV20-1 with TRBJ1-1, with D hard to call. CDR3 size: 14 residues. In germline, CDR1 is DFQATT, CDR2 SNEGSKA (reference sequence). Trimming took 3 bases from V and 1 from J, leaving 12 bases between them. The CDR3 bases are TGCAGTGCTAGTTTGATGAACGCGAACACTGAAGCTTTCTTT. As protein: CSASLMNANTEAFF.

The chain joins TRBV6-2 or TRBV6-3 to TRBJ1-5, with D possibly matching TRBD1 (5 bases). This CDR3 is 18 amino acids long. V was shortened by 0 bases and J by 0 bases, with 15 bases between the two germline ends. Germline assignment: CDR1 MNHEY and CDR2 SVGEGT. CDR3 in amino acids: CASSYSKTELYSNQPQHF. The CDR3 DNA follows: TGTGCCAGCAGTTACTCGAAGACAGAATTATATAGCAATCAGCCCCAGCATTTT.

In this sample, this clone turned up a few times. The rearrangement links TRBV6-2 or TRBV6-3 to TRBJ2-7; D perhaps matches TRBD1 (6 bases). Germline V gives CDR1 MNHEY, CDR2 SVGEGT. CDR3 length: 14 residues. Trimming stripped 2 bases from V and 1 base from J, with 9 bases between. CDR3 nucleotides: TGTGCCAGCAGTTACGTAGGACAGTCCTACGAGCAGTACTTC. It specifies CASSYVGQSYEQYF.

The CDR3 DNA reads as TGTGCCAGCAGGGGGGGAATTGATGAAGCTTTCTTT. Its translation: CASRGGIDEAFF. V is TRBV12-3 or TRBV12-4 and J is TRBJ1-1, with a weak D call TRBD1 (5 bases). CDR3 size: 12 residues. The V end was cut by 6 bases, the J end by 7 bases, with 12 bases between.

This chain connects TRBV5-4 to TRBJ2-1, with 8 bases matching TRBD1. The V segment lost 4 bases and the J segment 3 bases; nucleotides outside the gene matches: 6. This CDR3 is 15 amino acids long. The germline gives CDR1 SGHNT, CDR2 YYREEE (reference sequence). CDR3 sequence reads: CASSPRQGNYNEQFF. As DNA, the CDR3 is TGTGCCAGCAGCCCCAGACAGGGGAACTACAATGAGCAGTTCTTC.

V and J are TRBV5-1 and TRBJ1-1; unclear D gene. This CDR3 has 13 amino acids. The germline V gene has CDR1 SGHRS and CDR2 YFSETQ. Trimming took 3 bases from V and 7 from J, leaving 13 bases between them. CDR3 DNA: TGCGCCAGCAGCTCAATTCTAGGGAATGAAGCTTTCTTT. This encodes CASSSILGNEAFF.

CDR3 residues: CASSLNGPEAFF. Written as DNA, the CDR3 is TGTGCCAGCAGTTTAAACGGGCCTGAAGCTTTCTTT. This chain links TRBV12-3 or TRBV12-4 with TRBJ1-1; D gene unclear. V lost 2 bases, J lost 6 bases, and 7 bases lay in between. The CDR3 covers 12 residues.

A single count supports this clone. CDR3 nucleotide sequence: TGCGCCAGCTCCACGGGGGTGACAGATACGCAGTATTTT. This codes for CASSTGVTDTQYF. The rearrangement uses TRBV10-1 and TRBJ2-3, with D perhaps matching TRBD2 (6 bases). This CDR3 comprises 13 residues. With 8 bases removed from V and 3 bases from J, the gap between germline ends came to 12 bases. Germline values: CDR1 WNHNN, CDR2 SYGVQD (reference sequence).

V and J are TRBV7-8 and TRBJ2-1; the match to TRBD1 covers 10 bases. This CDR3 has 19 amino acids. J was trimmed by 4 bases and V by 2 bases; bases with no gene match: 14. The germline V gene has CDR1 SGHVS and CDR2 FQNEAQ. CDR3 loop: CASSLPTQGQGTSYNEQFF. CDR3 DNA: TGTGCCAGCAGCTTACCCACCCAGGGACAGGGGACCTCTTACAATGAGCAGTTCTTC.

The chain couples TRBV28 to TRBJ1-2; no clear D gene. CDR1 is MDHEN, CDR2 SYDVKM, per germline. The V end was cut by 9 bases, the J end by 10 bases, with 9 bases between. This CDR3 contains 9 residues. The CDR3 is CARPFAYTF. The CDR3 nucleotides are TGTGCCAGACCTTTTGCCTACACCTTC.

This clone has just a few counts. The V gene is TRBV5-6, the J gene TRBJ2-3, with 9 bases lining up with TRBD1. Germline V gene sequence: CDR1 SGHDT, CDR2 YYEEEE. The CDR3 is 14 amino acids. V trimming: 5 bases; J trimming: 2 bases; junction bases outside the gene matches: 3. DNA of the CDR3: TGTGCCAGCAGGGGGACAGGGAACACAGATACGCAGTATTTT. Its translation: CASRGTGNTDTQYF.

The chain joins TRBV9 to TRBJ1-1; D call uncertain. Trimming stripped 0 bases from V and 2 bases from J, with 11 bases between. This CDR3 spans 15 amino acids. Looked up from germline, CDR1 is SGDLS and CDR2 is YYNGEE. CDR3 coding DNA: TGTGCCAGCAGCGTAGGGTCAGGCCTCAACACTGAAGCTTTCTTT. It is translated as CASSVGSGLNTEAFF.